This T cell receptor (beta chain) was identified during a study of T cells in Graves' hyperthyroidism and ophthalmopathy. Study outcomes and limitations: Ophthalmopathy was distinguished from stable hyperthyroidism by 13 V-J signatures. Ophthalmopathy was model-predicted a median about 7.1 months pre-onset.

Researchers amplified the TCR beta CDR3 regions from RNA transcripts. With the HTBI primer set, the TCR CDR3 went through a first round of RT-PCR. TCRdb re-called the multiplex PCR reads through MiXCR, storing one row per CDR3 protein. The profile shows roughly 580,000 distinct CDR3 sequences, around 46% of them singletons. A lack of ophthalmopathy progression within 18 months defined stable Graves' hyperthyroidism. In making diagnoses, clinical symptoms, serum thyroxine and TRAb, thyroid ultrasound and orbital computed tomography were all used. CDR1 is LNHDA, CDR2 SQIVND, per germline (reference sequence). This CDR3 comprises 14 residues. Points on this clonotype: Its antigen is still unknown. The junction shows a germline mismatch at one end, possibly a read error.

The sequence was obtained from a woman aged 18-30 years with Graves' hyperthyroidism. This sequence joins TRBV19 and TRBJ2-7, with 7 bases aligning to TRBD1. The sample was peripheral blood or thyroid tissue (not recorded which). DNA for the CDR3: TGTGCCAGCAGTATTCGGGACAGCACCTACGAGCAGTACTTC. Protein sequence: CASSIRDSTYEQYF.